This TCR beta chain was identified in a study of T cell responses to AZD1222 COVID-19 vaccine. Study results and caveats: The donors showed a predominance of white British ancestry and of females, with possible underestimation of clonal diversity. Of spike-specific TCRs, nearly half reportedly target regions left unmutated in variants. Seropositive at baseline were only a handful of AZD1222 recipients.

Profiled with immunoSEQ multiplex PCR; TCRdb holds only in-frame clones, not every one. The sample contains about 97,000 clones, about 89% of which appear only once. This clone was observed a single time. Its antigen is not identified. Trimming took 3 bases from V and 3 from J, leaving 9 bases between them. This CDR3 has 13 amino acids. Germline V gene lookup returns CDR1 SGHVS and CDR2 FQNEAQ. This sequence originates from an adult in good health. The material was peripheral blood, obtained on day 0 of AZD1222 vaccination. This chain uses TRBV7-8 with TRBJ2-7; D unclear. The CDR3 region is CASSFGFLYEQYF. CDR3 nucleotide sequence: TGTGCCAGCAGCTTCGGTTTTCTCTACGAGCAGTACTTC. Looking up the rest from reference TRBV7-8 and TRBJ2-7 gives the full variable domain: GAGVSQSPRYKVAKRGQDVALRCDPISGHVSLFWYQQALGQGPEFLTYFQNEAQLDKSGLPSDRFFAERPEGSVSTLKIQRTQQEDSAVYLCASSFGFLYEQYFGPGTRLTVT.